This entry features one TCR beta chain sequence. What this receptor recognizes is not known. Nothing much larger sits one base from this clone, and base qualities are not available. This record belongs to a study of blood T cell repertoires in COVID-19 (dated by TCRdb to the early 2020s). About the study as a whole: The collaborator samples originated in the United States, Italy and Spain and spanned the acute and convalescent phases of COVID-19. The samples were drawn from two sources: the first 160 participants of the ongoing ImmuneRACE study, and about 1,300 subjects contributed by 6 global collaborators. Nearly every sample came with metadata listing a de-identified subject ID, COVID-19 status, age in years and sex. Where available, HLA class I and class II types were obtained from metadata supplied by the sample provider rather than from assay-based typing. The dataset comprised deeply sampled blood TCRbeta repertoires from subjects exposed to, actively infected with, or recovered from COVID-19. The repertoires were released in a freely available public database intended as a resource for research on the immune response to SARS-CoV-2. The prospective study material was composed of cDNA or gDNA derived from T cells, B-cell-depleted T cells, or PBMCs. General findings and caveats noted by the study authors: The amount of clinical and demographic metadata varied by source and participant and was provided uncurated.

Relative to germline, V is 7 bases shorter and J is 0 bases shorter, with 12 bases between their ends. Including cysteine and phenylalanine, the CDR3 has 14 amino acids. The kept DNA is CDR3 alone, 42 bases in frame from the first base. From a lookup of the germline V gene (reference sequence), CDR1 and CDR2 are LNHDA and SQIVND. TCRbeta CDR3 regions were amplified from genomic DNA using the immunoSEQ Assay, a bias-controlled multiplex PCR. The authors processed their data as follows. Nucleated cell counts per sample were estimated from amplification of reference gene primers within the assay. To quantify the absolute abundance of each unique TCRbeta CDR3 rearrangement, sequence reads were collapsed and filtered. For each sample, productive Simpson clonality was calculated by taking the square root of Simpson's diversity index across productive rearrangements. Here the immuneACCESS table is served through TCRdb, limited to in-frame sequences with V and J called. Missing clones are a known gap in these copies; in checked studies unresolved V genes cover under half, and the rest lacks a known reason. V and J calls and clone size are as listed in that table; D and trimming were resolved from the DNA. This sample is represented by roughly 200,000 clones; over 75% of them were singletons. About 3.3% of the sample lies in the top ten.

Each collaborating institution followed its own protocols to collect whole blood in K2EDTA tubes. Collaborator samples were shipped for TCRbeta analysis as frozen whole blood, isolated PBMCs, or DNA extracted from either sample type. Sequenced input: peripheral blood. The V gene is TRBV19 and the J gene is TRBJ1-2; the D gene is not confidently resolved. This receptor was obtained from a man in his 60s with acute or convalescent COVID-19. The nucleotide sequence is given as TGTGCCAGTAACACAGTCGGGACTAACTATGGCTACACCTTC. Translated, this is CASNTVGTNYGYTF.